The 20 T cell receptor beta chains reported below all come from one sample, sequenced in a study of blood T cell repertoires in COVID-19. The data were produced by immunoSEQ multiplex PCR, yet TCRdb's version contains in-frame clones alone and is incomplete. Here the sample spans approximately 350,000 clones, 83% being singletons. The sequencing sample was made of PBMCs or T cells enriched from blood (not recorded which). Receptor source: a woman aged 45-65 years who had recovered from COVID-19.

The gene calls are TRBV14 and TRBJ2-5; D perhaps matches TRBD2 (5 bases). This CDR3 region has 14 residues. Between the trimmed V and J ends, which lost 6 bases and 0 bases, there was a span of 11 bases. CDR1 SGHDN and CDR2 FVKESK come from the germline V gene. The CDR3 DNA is TGTGCCAGCAGTCAACTGGACTACCAAGAGACCCAGTACTTC. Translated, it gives CASSQLDYQETQYF.

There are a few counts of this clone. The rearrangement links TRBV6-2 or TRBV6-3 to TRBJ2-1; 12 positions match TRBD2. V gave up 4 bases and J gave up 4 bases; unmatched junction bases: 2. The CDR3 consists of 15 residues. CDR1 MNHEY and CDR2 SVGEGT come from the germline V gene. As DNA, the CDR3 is TGTGCCAGCAGTTTCCTAGCGGGAGGGTACAATGAGCAGTTCTTC. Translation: CASSFLAGGYNEQFF.

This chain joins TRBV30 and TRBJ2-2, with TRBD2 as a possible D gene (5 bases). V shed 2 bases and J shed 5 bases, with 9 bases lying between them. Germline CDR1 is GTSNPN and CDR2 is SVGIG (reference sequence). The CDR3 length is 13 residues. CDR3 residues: CAWSYPGTGELFF. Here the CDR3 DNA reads TGTGCCTGGAGTTATCCGGGAACCGGGGAGCTGTTTTTT.

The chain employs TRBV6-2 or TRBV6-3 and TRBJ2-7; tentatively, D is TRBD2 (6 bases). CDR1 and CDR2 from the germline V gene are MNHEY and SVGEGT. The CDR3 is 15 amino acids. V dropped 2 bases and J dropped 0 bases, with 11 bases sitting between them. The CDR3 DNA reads TGTGCCAGCAGTTACAAGCGGGTTAGCTCCTACGAGCAGTACTTC. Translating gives CASSYKRVSSYEQYF.

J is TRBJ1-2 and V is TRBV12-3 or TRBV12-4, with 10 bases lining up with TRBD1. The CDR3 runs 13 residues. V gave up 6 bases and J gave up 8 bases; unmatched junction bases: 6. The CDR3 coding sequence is TGTGCCAGCAGCCGCGACAGGGGGCAAGGCTACACCTTC. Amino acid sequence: CASSRDRGQGYTF.

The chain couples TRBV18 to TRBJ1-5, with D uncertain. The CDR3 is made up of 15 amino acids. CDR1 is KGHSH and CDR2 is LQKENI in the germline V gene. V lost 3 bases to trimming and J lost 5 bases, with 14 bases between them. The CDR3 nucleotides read TGTGCCAGCTCACCGATGGGGAGCGGAGATCAGCCCCAGCATTTT. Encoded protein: CASSPMGSGDQPQHF.

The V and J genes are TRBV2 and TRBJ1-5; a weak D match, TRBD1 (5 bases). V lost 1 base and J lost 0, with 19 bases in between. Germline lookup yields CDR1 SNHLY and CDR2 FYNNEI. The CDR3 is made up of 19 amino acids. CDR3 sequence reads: CASSEETGANQNSNQPQHF. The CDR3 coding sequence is TGTGCCAGCAGTGAAGAAACAGGAGCTAACCAAAATAGCAATCAGCCCCAGCATTTT.

The CDR3 coding sequence is TGTGCCAGCAGCTTACTAACAGGGGGTGGTGAGCAGTTCTTC. It is translated as CASSLLTGGGEQFF. V gene TRBV7-2 combines with J gene TRBJ2-1, with 8 bases lining up with TRBD1. Germline CDR1 reads SGHTA; CDR2 reads FQGNSA. The CDR3 extends over 14 amino acids. With V trimmed by 2 bases and J by 9 bases, 6 bases remained unmatched. Full variable domain (rest looked up from reference TRBV7-2 and TRBJ2-1): GAGVSQSPSNKVTEKGKDVELRCDPISGHTALYWYRQSLGQGLEFLIYFQGNSAPDKSGLPSDRFSAERTGGSVSTLTIQRTQQEDSAVYLCASSLLTGGGEQFFGPGTRLTVL.

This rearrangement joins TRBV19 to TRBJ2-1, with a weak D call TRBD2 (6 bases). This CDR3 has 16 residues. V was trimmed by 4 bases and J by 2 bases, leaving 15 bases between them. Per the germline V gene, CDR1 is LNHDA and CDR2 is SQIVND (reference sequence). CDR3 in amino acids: CASSRATGEPYNEQFF. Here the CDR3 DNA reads TGTGCCAGTAGTAGGGCGACGGGGGAACCCTACAATGAGCAGTTCTTC.

CDR3: CASSPLQGGQPQHF. In DNA form, the CDR3 reads TGTGCCAGCAGTCCGCTCCAGGGTGGACAGCCCCAGCATTTT. This chain uses TRBV4-2 with TRBJ1-5; D might be TRBD1 (5 bases). The V end lost 6 bases, the J end lost 7 bases, and 16 bases lay between the germline ends. The germline V gene has CDR1 LGHNA and CDR2 YNFKEQ. The CDR3 has 14 residues.

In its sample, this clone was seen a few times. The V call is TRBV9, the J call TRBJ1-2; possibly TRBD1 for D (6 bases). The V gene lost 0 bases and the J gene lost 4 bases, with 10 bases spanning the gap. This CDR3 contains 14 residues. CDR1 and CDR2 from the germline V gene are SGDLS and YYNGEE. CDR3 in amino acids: CASSVGRGPYGYTF. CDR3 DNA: TGTGCCAGCAGCGTAGGCAGGGGCCCCTATGGCTACACCTTC.

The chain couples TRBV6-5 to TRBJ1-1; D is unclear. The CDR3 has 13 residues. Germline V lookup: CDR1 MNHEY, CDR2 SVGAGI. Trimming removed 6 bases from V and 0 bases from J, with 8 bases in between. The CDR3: CASSGSVNTEAFF. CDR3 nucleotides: TGTGCCAGCAGCGGGAGCGTGAACACTGAAGCTTTCTTT.

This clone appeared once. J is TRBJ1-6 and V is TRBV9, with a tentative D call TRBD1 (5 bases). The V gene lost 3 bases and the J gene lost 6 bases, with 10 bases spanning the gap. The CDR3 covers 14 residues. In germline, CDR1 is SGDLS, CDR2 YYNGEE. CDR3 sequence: CASSGDSPNSPLHF. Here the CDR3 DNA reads TGTGCCAGCAGCGGCGACAGCCCTAATTCACCCCTCCACTTT.

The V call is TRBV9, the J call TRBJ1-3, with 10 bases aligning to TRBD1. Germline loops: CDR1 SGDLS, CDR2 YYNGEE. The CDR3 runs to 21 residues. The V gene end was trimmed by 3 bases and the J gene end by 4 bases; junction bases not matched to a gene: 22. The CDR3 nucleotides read TGTGCCAGCAGCGGCCCTCTGCCGGGACAGGGGACCTTACAGCCCGGAAACACCATATATTTT. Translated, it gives CASSGPLPGQGTLQPGNTIYF.

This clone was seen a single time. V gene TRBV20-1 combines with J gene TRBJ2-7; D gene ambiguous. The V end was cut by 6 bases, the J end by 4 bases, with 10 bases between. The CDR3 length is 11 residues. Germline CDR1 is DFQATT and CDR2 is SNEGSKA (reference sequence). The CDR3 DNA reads TGCAGTGCGACAACAGAATACGAGCAGTACTTC. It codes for CSATTEYEQYF.

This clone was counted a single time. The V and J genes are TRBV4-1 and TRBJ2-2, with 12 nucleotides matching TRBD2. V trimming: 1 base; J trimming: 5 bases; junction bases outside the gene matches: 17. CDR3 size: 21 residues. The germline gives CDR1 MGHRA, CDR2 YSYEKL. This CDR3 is CASSQAIGDRELAGGTGELFF. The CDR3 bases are TGCGCCAGCAGCCAAGCTATCGGGGACAGGGAACTAGCGGGAGGTACCGGGGAGCTGTTTTTT.

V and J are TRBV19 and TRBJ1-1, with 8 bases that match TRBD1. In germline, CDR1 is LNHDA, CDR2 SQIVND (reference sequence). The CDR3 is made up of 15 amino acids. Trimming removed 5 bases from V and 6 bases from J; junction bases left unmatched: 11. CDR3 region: CASSQGALGLAEAFF. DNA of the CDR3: TGTGCCAGTAGTCAGGGGGCGTTGGGACTGGCTGAAGCTTTCTTT.

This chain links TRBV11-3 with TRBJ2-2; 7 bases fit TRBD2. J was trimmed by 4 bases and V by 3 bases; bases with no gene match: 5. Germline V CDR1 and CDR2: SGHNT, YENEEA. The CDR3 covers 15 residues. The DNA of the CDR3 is TGTGCCAGCAGCTTTGGGACTACACCCACCGGGGAGCTGTTTTTT. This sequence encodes CASSFGTTPTGELFF.

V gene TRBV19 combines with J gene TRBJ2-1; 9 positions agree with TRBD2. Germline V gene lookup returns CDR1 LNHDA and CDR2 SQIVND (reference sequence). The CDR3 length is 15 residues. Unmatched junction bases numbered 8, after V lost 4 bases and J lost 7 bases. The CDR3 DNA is TGTGCCAGTAGTAATCCTGGACTAGCGATGAATGAGCAGTTCTTC. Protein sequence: CASSNPGLAMNEQFF.

The CDR3 DNA reads as TGTGCCAGCAGCCCATCTGGGCCGGGAGGGCATTCACCCCTCCACTTT. This encodes CASSPSGPGGHSPLHF. The V and J genes are TRBV7-2 and TRBJ1-6; no clear D. Trimming took 5 bases from V and 8 from J, leaving 19 bases between them. This CDR3 contains 16 residues. Germline V gene sequence: CDR1 SGHTA, CDR2 FQGNSA.